This TCR beta chain was sequenced during a study of human T cells and chemical hapten exposure. Overall study context: Patients were mainly female, each with alopecia areata, totalis or universalis. Study-wide results and caveats: Expanded TCRs clustered into significantly more large CDR3 similarity groups than controls, the analysis revealed.

Germline assignment: CDR1 MNHNY and CDR2 SVGAGI (reference sequence). This CDR3 spans 19 amino acids. V gave up 10 bases and J gave up 2 bases, with 30 bases separating them. This clonotype turned up a few times. The target antigen is unknown. Time point denoted: patch test 2, 6 weeks after DPC sensitization. Treatment defined: therapeutic diphenylcyclopropenone sensitization with weekly scalp DPC. In the library, unique molecular identifiers were attached to individual cDNA molecules. TCRdb processed the RACE reads anew with MiXCR; each CDR3 protein has one entry. The table lists around 82,000 distinct CDR3 sequences, about 6.3% of them singletons, with 1% to 1.5% in the top ten.

The TCR comes from a woman in her twenties or thirties with alopecia areata. Some clones in this sample may be carry-over from other donors' samples. This specimen consisted of whole blood, obtained in connection with sensitization to the hapten diphenylcyclopropenone (DPC). The chain joins TRBV6-6 to TRBJ1-5; D is possibly TRBD1 (5 bases). CDR3 residues: CATQFSGDPPIVGNQPQHF. Here the CDR3 DNA reads TGTGCCACCCAGTTTTCGGGGGATCCCCCCATAGTAGGCAATCAGCCCCAGCATTTT.